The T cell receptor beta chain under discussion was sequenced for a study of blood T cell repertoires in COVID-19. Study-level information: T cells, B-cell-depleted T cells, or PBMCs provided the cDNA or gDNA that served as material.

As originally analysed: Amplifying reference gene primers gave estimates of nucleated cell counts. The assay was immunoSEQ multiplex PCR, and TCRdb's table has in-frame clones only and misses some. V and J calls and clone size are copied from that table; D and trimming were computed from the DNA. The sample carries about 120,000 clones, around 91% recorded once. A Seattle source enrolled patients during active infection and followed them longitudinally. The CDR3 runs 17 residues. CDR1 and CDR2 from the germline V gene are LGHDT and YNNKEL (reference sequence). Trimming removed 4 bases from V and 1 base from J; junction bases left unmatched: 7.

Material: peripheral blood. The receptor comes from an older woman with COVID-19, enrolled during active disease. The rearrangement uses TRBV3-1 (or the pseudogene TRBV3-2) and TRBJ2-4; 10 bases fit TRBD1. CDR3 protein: CASSPTGGDSAKNIQYF. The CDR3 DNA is TGTGCCAGCAGCCCGACAGGGGGCGATTCGGCCAAAAACATTCAGTACTTC.